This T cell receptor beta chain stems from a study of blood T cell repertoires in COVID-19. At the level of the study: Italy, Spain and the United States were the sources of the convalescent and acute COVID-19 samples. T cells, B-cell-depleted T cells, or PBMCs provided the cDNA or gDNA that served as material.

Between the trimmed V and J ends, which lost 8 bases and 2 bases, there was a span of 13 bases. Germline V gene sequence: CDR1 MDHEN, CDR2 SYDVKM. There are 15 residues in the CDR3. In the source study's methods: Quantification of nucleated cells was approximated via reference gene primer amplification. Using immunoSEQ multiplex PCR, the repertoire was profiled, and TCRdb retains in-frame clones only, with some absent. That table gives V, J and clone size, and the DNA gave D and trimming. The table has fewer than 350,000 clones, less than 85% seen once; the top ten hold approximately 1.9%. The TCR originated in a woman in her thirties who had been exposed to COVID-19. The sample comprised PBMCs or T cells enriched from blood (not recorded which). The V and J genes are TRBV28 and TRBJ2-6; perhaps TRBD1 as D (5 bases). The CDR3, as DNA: TGTGCCAGCGGATTAACAGGAACTGGGGCCAACGTCCTGACTTTC. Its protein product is CASGLTGTGANVLTF.